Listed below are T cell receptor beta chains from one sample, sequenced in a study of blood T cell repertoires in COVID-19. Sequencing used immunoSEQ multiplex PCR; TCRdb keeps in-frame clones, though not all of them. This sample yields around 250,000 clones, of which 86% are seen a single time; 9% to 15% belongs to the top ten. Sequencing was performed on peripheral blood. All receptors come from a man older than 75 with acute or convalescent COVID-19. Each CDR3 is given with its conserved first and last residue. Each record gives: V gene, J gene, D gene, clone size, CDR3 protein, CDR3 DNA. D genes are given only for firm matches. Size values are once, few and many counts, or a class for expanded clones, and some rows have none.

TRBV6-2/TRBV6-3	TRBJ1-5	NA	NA	CASSYDRPSGNSNQPQHF	TGTGCCAGCAGTTACGACAGACCGAGTGGTAACAGCAATCAGCCCCAGCATTTT
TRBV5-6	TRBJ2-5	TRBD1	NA	CASSSWTGKEGTQETQYF	TGTGCCAGCAGCTCGTGGACAGGGAAGGAGGGCACCCAAGAGACCCAGTACTTC
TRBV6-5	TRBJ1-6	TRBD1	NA	CASTGRDRVTPLHF	TGTGCCAGCACTGGGCGGGACAGGGTTACACCCCTCCACTTT
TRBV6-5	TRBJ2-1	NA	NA	CASSYSNRASAEQFF	TGTGCCAGCAGTTACTCCAACAGGGCCAGCGCTGAGCAGTTCTTC
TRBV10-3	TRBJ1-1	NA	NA	CATAGGPGAEAFF	TGTGCCACCGCAGGAGGACCTGGGGCTGAAGCTTTCTTT
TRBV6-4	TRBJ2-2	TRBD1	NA	CASSRQGMGTGELFF	TGTGCCAGCAGTCGACAGGGAATGGGCACCGGGGAGCTGTTTTTT
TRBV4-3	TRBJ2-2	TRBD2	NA	CASSQGGGSGELFF	TGCGCCAGCAGCCAAGGGGGAGGGTCCGGGGAGCTGTTTTTT
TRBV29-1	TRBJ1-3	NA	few	CSVEDQGGANTIYF	TGCAGCGTTGAAGATCAGGGAGGGGCGAACACCATATATTTT
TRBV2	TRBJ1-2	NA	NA	CASRATEFYGYTF	TGTGCCAGCAGAGCGACAGAGTTCTATGGCTACACCTTC
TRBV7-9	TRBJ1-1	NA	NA	CASETQNTEAFF	TGTGCCAGCGAGACACAGAACACTGAAGCTTTCTTT
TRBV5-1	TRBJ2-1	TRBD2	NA	CASSLGGTSGANNEQFF	TGCGCCAGCAGCTTGGGGGGGACTAGCGGAGCTAACAATGAGCAGTTCTTC
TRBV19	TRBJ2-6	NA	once	CASSKARSAGANVLTF	TGTGCCAGTAGTAAGGCTAGATCAGCTGGGGCCAACGTCCTGACTTTC
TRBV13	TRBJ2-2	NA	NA	CASSLTEMNTGELFF	TGTGCCAGCAGCTTGACGGAGATGAACACCGGGGAGCTGTTTTTT
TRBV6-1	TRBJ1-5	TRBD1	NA	CASSEMTGGNQPQHF	TGTGCCAGCAGTGAAATGACAGGGGGCAATCAGCCCCAGCATTTT
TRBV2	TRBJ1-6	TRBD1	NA	CASTDYRGYNSPLHF	TGTGCCAGCACCGACTACAGGGGCTATAATTCACCCCTCCACTTT
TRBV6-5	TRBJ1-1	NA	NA	CASRADGTLNTEAFF	TGTGCCAGCAGAGCGGACGGGACTCTGAACACTGAAGCTTTCTTT
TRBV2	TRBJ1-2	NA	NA	CASSYRAYGYTF	TGTGCCAGCAGTTACAGGGCCTATGGCTACACCTTC
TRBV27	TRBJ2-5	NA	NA	CASKSWEWMRETQYF	TGTGCCAGCAAAAGCTGGGAGTGGATGAGAGAGACCCAGTACTTC
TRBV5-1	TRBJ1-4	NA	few	CASSFGPTTNEKLFF	TGCGCCAGCAGCTTTGGGCCGACAACTAATGAAAAACTGTTTTTT
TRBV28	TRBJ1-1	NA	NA	CASSLVRGEAFF	TGTGCCAGCAGTTTGGTCCGGGGGGAAGCTTTCTTT
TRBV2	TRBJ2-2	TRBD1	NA	CASRHRGLGTGELFF	TGTGCCAGCAGACACAGGGGGCTGGGCACCGGGGAGCTGTTTTTT
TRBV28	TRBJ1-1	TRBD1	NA	CASSTQGDAEAFF	TGTGCCAGCAGTACCCAGGGGGACGCTGAAGCTTTCTTT
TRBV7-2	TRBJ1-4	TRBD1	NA	CASRTGVGEKLFF	TGTGCCAGCAGAACAGGGGTTGGGGAAAAACTGTTTTTT
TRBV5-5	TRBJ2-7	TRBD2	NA	CASSLAGGGSEYF	TGTGCCAGCAGCTTGGCCGGTGGCGGGAGTGAGTACTTC
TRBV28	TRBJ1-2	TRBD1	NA	CASSLTLGGLYGYTF	TGTGCCAGCAGCTTAACGTTAGGGGGCCTCTATGGCTACACCTTC
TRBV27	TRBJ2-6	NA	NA	CASSIGQISPSGANVLTF	TGTGCCAGCAGTATCGGACAGATCTCGCCTTCTGGGGCCAACGTCCTGACTTTC
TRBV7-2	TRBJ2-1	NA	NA	CASSFAGQTYNEQFF	TGTGCCAGCAGCTTCGCGGGACAGACCTACAATGAGCAGTTCTTC
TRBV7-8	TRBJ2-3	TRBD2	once	CASSLGGASGPTDTQYF	TGTGCCAGCAGCTTAGGGGGCGCTAGCGGCCCCACAGATACGCAGTATTTT
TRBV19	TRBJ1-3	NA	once	CASTLPLTGLTSSGNTIYF	TGTGCCAGTACCCTGCCCCTGACAGGACTTACGAGCTCTGGAAACACCATATATTTT
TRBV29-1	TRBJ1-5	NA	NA	CSVGNGGHQPQHF	TGCAGCGTTGGCAACGGGGGTCATCAGCCCCAGCATTTT
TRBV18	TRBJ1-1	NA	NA	CASSLQEKNTEAFF	TGTGCCAGCTCGCTACAGGAGAAGAACACTGAAGCTTTCTTT
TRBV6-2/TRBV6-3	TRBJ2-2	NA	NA	CASSHTTGAPGNTGELFF	TGTGCCAGCAGTCACACCACCGGCGCCCCAGGGAACACCGGGGAGCTGTTTTTT
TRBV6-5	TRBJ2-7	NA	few	CASRGASGSTYEQYF	TGTGCCAGCAGGGGGGCGAGCGGTAGTACCTACGAGCAGTACTTC
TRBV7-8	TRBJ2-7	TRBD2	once	CASSFGGAYEQYF	TGTGCCAGCAGCTTTGGGGGGGCCTACGAGCAGTACTTC
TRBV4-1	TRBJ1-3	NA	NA	CASSPFEGDSGNTIYF	TGCGCCAGCAGCCCCTTCGAGGGTGACTCTGGAAACACCATATATTTT
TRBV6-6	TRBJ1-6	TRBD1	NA	CASSYLETGNSPLHF	TGTGCCAGCAGTTACCTCGAGACAGGGAACTCACCCCTCCACTTT
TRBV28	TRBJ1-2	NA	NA	CASKTWAESYYGYTF	TGTGCCAGCAAAACCTGGGCAGAGTCGTACTATGGCTACACCTTC
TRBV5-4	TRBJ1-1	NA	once	CASSFRNTEAFF	TGTGCCAGCAGCTTCAGAAACACTGAAGCTTTCTTT
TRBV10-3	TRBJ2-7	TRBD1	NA	CAISLRDRASYEQYF	TGTGCCATCAGTCTCCGGGACAGGGCCTCCTACGAGCAGTACTTC
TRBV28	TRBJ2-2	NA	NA	CASSSFYQGEGGELFF	TGTGCCAGCAGTTCTTTTTACCAGGGTGAAGGCGGGGAGCTGTTTTTT
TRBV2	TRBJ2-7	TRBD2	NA	CASILTSGSIHEQYF	TGTGCCAGCATTCTGACTAGCGGGAGTATCCACGAGCAGTACTTC
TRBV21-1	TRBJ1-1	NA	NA	CASSKPPGVTEAFF	TGTGCCAGCAGCAAACCGCCAGGGGTCACTGAAGCTTTCTTT
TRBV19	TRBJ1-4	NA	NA	CASSVTGTQEKLFF	TGTGCCAGTAGTGTTACCGGGACTCAGGAAAAACTGTTTTTT
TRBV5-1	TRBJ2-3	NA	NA	CASSLQGDTQYF	TGCGCCAGCAGCTTGCAGGGAGATACGCAGTATTTT
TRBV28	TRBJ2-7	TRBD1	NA	CASSWSQGESEQYF	TGTGCCAGCAGTTGGTCGCAGGGGGAGAGCGAGCAGTACTTC